These 2 T cell receptor beta chains were all obtained from the same sample, sequenced in a study of blood T cells in healthy people across ages. Primed by a sample-barcoded 5' primer and a J-beta primer mix, a second PCR proceeded for roughly 6 to 12 cycles. TCRdb re-called the 5' RACE reads with MiXCR, one entry per CDR3 protein. Of around 800,000 distinct CDR3 sequences in the sample, roughly 26% were seen once. The same sample was also studied in work on T cells of mothers and their children.

Sample: blood. The origin of the receptors is a boy between 10 and 17 years old in good health.

This chain links TRBV5-1 with TRBJ1-4, with 7 bases aligning to TRBD1. Unmatched junction bases numbered 6, after V lost 4 bases and J lost 6 bases. Germline V CDR1 and CDR2: SGHRS, YFSETQ. This CDR3 has 14 amino acids. The CDR3 coding sequence is TGCGCCAGCAGCGAGTCCGGGACAGATGAAAAACTGTTTTTT. It encodes CASSESGTDEKLFF.

The chain recombines TRBV3-1 with TRBJ2-5; no reliable D call. This CDR3 is built from 13 residues. Per germline, CDR1 LGHDT and CDR2 YNNKEL (reference sequence). The germline V and J ends were trimmed by 2 bases and 1 base, with 5 bases remaining between them. CDR3 nucleotide sequence: TGTGCCAGCAGCCAACTAGTCCAAGAGACCCAGTACTTC. This gives the protein CASSQLVQETQYF.